This TCR beta chain was observed in a study of OX40 agonist ivuxolimab in advanced cancers. This clone appeared once. Clones were sequenced by immunoSEQ multiplex PCR, and TCRdb holds only the in-frame ones, with some missing. The sample holds tens of thousands of clones, about 88% seen once. The length of the CDR3 is 14 residues. Per germline, CDR1 MDHEN and CDR2 SYDVKM. V was shortened by 5 bases and J by 1 base, with 9 bases between the two germline ends. The chain is built from TRBV28 and TRBJ1-5; D perhaps matches TRBD1 (6 bases). This clonotype originated in an adult with an advanced solid tumor such as melanoma, head and neck, liver or kidney cancer. The material sequenced was CD4+ or CD8+ T cells sorted from blood, taken in a trial of the OX40 agonist ivuxolimab. The CDR3, as DNA: TGTGCCAGCAGTCGGACAGTAAGCAATCAGCCCCAGCATTTT. Amino acids: CASSRTVSNQPQHF.